This passage covers 5 T cell receptor beta chains from one sample sequenced in a study of T cell repertoires in cytomegalovirus infection. The antigens these receptors bind are not known. TCRdb reanalysed the reads using MiXCR and keeps one entry per CDR3 protein. The sample consists of about 890,000 distinct CDR3 sequences, more than 25% of them appearing once. The sequences come from cultured CD8+ T cells from PBMCs, collected from culture after CMV antigen stimulation. The receptor set was obtained from a human donor in good health (CMV status not recorded). Some clones in this sample may be carry-over from other donors' samples.

Ten or more counts support this clonotype. The rearrangement uses TRBV7-8 and TRBJ1-6, with 8 positions matching TRBD1. V trimming: 3 bases; J trimming: 10 bases; junction bases outside the gene matches: 8. Germline-derived CDR1 and CDR2 are SGHVS and FQNEAQ. This CDR3 has 15 residues. CDR3 sequence (DNA): TGTGCCAGCAGCTTTAGGACAGGGAAAGAATCACCCCTCCACTTT. Protein: CASSFRTGKESPLHF.

This chain uses TRBV27 with TRBJ2-7; 8 bases agree with TRBD1. V dropped 5 bases and J dropped 4; count of bases not matched to a gene: 7. Germline-derived CDR1 and CDR2 are MNHEY and SMNVEV (reference sequence). CDR3 size: 14 residues. CDR3 residues: CASSPLDRAYEQYF. In DNA form, the CDR3 reads TGTGCCAGCAGTCCTCTGGACAGGGCATACGAGCAGTACTTC.

J is TRBJ1-1 and V is TRBV7-9; D unclear. The CDR3 covers 14 residues. The V gene's germline CDR1 is SEHNR and CDR2 FQNEAQ (reference sequence). Between the trimmed V and J ends, which lost 4 bases and 4 bases, there was a span of 13 bases. The CDR3 DNA is TGTGCCAGCAGCTCCATGATGGGAGCCACTGAAGCTTTCTTT. As protein: CASSSMMGATEAFF.

V is TRBV2 and J is TRBJ2-7; either TRBD1 or TRBD2 may supply D (5 bases each). Germline V lookup: CDR1 SNHLY, CDR2 FYNNEI. The CDR3 consists of 15 residues. V was clipped by 6 bases and J by 3 bases, with 18 bases between them. CDR3 bases: TGTGCCAGCAGCTATGCTGGGGGTCGGGGCTACGAGCAGTACGTC. Translation gives CASSYAGGRGYEQYV.

This clonotype has a handful of counts. The chain employs TRBV5-1 and TRBJ2-5, with a weak D call TRBD1 (5 bases). Trimming cost V 5 bases and J 1 base, with 15 bases left between them. This CDR3 has 15 amino acids. The V gene's germline CDR1 is SGHRS and CDR2 YFSETQ. The CDR3 coding sequence is TGCGCCAGCAGTAAACAGGACGATGGCCAAGAGACCCAGTACTTC. It encodes CASSKQDDGQETQYF.